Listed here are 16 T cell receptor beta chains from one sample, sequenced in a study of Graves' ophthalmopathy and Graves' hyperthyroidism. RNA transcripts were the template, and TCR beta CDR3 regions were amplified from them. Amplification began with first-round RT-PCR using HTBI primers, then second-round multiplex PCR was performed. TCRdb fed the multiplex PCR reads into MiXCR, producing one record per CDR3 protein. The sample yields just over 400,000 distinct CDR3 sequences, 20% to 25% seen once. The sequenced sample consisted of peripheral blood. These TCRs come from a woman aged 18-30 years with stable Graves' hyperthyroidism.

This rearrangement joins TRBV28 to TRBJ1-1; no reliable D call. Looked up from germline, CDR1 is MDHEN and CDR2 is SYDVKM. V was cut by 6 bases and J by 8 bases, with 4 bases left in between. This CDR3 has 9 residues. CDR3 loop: CASRQEAFF. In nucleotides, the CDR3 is TGTGCCAGCAGGCAAGAAGCTTTCTTT.

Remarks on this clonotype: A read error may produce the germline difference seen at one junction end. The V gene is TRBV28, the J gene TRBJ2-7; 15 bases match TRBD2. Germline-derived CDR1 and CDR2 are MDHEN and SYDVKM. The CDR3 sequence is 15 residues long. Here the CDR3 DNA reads TGTGCCAGCAGGCGGACTAGCGGGAGGGTCTACAAGCAGTACTTC. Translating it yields CASRRTSGRVYKQYF.

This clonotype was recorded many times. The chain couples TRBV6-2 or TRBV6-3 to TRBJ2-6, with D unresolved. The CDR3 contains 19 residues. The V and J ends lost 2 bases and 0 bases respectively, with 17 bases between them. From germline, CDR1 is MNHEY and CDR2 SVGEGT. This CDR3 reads CASSYDRFPLLSGANVLTF. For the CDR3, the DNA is TGTGCCAGCAGTTACGATCGTTTCCCACTTCTCTCTGGGGCCAACGTCCTGACTTTC.

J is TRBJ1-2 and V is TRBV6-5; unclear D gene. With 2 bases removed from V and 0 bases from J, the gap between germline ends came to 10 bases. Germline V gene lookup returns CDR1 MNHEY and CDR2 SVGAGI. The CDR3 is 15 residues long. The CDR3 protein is CASSYVAATNYGYTF. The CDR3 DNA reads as TGTGCCAGCAGTTACGTGGCAGCAACTAACTATGGCTACACCTTC.

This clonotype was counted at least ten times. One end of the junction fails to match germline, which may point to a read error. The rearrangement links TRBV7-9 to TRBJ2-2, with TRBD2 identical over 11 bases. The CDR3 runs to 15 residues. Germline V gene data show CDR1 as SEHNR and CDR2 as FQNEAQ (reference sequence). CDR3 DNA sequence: TGTGCCAGCAGCGTAGCGGGAGGGCCCGGCGGGGAGCTGTTTTTT. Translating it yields CASSVAGGPGGELFF.

The CDR3 coding sequence is TGTGCCAGCAGCTCCTCCGGGACAGGGATGACTGAAGCTTTCTTT. This sequence encodes CASSSSGTGMTEAFF. The chain couples TRBV7-2 to TRBJ1-1, with 9 bases lining up with TRBD1. This CDR3 has 15 residues. V dropped 4 bases and J dropped 5; count of bases not matched to a gene: 8. CDR1 and CDR2 (germline): SGHTA, FQGNSA.

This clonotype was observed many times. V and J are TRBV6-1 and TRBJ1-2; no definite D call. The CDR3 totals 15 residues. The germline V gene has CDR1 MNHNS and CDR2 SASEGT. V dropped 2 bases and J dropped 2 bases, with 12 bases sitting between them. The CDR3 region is CASSEWATENYGYTF. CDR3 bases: TGTGCCAGCAGTGAATGGGCCACCGAAAACTATGGCTACACCTTC.

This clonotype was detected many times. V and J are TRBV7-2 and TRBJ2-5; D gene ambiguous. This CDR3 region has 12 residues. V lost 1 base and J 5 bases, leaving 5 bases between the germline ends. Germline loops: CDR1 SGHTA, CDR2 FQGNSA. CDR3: CASSLVLETQYF. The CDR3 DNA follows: TGTGCCAGCAGCTTAGTTCTGGAGACCCAGTACTTC.

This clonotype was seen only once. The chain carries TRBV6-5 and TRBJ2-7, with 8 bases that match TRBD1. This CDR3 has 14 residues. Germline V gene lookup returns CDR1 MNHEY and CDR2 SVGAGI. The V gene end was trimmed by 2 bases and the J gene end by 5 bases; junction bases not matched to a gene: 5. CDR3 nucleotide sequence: TGTGCCAGCAGTTACGGACAGGGTTTCGACGAGCAGTACTTC. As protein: CASSYGQGFDEQYF.

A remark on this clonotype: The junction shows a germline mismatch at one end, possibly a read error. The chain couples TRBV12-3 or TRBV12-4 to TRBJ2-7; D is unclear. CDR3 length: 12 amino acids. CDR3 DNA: TGTGCCAGCAGTCCCTCCTCCTACGAGCAGGACTTC. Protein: CASSPSSYEQDF.

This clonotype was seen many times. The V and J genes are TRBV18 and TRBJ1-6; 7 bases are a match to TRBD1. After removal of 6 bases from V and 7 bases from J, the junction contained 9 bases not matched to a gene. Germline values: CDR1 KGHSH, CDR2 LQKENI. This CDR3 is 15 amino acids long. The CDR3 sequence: CASSSRPGQNSPLHF. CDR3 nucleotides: TGTGCCAGCTCTTCGCGGCCGGGACAGAATTCACCCCTCCACTTT.

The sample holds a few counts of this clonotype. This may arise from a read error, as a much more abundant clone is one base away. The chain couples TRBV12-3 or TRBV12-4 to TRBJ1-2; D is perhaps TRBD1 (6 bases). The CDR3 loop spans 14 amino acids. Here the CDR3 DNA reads TGTGCCAGCAGTTTGCAGGGGACCTACTATGGCTACATCTTC. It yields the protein CASSLQGTYYGYIF.

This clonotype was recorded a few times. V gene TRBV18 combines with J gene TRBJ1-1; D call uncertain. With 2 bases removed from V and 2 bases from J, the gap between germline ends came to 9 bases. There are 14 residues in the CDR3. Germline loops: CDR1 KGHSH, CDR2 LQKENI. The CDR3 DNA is TGTGCCAGCTCACCAAGTAGACAAAACACTGAAGCTTTCTTT. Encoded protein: CASSPSRQNTEAFF.

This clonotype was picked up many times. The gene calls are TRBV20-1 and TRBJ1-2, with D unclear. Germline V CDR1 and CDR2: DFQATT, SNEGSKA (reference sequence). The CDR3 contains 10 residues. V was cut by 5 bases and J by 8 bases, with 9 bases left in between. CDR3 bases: TGCAGTGCTCGAGGCGGGGGCTACACCTTC. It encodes CSARGGGYTF.

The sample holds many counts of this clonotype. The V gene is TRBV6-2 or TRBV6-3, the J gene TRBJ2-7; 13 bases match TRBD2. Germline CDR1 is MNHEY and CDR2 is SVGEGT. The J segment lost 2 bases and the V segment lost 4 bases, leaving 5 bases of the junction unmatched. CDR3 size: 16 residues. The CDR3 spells CASSWTSGSSAYEQYF. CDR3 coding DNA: TGTGCCAGCAGTTGGACTAGCGGGAGTTCCGCCTACGAGCAGTACTTC.

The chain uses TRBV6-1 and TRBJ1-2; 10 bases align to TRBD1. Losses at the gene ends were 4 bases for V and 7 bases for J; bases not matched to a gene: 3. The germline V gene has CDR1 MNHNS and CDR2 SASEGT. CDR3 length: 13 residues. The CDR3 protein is CASSGDRGLGYTF. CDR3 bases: TGTGCCAGCAGTGGGGACAGGGGCCTTGGCTACACCTTC.